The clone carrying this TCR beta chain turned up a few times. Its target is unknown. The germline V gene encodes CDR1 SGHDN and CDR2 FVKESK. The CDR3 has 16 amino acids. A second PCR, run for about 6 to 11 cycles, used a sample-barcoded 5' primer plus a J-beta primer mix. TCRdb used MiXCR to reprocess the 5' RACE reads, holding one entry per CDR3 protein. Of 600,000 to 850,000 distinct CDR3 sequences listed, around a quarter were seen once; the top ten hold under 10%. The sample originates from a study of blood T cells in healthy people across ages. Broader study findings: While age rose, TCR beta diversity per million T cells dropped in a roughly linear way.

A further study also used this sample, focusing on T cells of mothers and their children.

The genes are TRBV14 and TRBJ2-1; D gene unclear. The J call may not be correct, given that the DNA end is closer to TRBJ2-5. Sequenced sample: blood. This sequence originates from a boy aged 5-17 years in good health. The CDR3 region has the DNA TGTGCCAGCAGCCAAGCCGCCTGGTTGACACAAGAGACCCAGTACTTC. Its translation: CASSQAAWLTQETQYF.